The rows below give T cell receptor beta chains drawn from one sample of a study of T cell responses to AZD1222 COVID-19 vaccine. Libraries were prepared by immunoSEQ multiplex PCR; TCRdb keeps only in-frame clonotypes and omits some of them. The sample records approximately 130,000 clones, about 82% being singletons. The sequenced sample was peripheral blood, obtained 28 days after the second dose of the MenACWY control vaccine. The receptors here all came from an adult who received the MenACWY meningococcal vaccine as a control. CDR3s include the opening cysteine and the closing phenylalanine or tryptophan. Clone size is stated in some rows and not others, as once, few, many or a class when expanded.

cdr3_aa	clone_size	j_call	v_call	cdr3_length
CASSLDVANYGYTF	NA	TRBJ1-2	TRBV5-1	14
CASSLMADTQYF	NA	TRBJ2-3	TRBV7-2	12
CASRWTGDNSPLHF	NA	TRBJ1-6	TRBV27	14
CASSLVQGLGNQPQHF	NA	TRBJ1-5	TRBV7-2	16
CAWNQGQGGNQPQHF	NA	TRBJ1-5	TRBV30	15
CASSLSSQPQHF	few	TRBJ1-5	TRBV28	12
CASKFSGSSYNEQFF	NA	TRBJ2-1	TRBV11-2	15
CASEEGYGYTF	NA	TRBJ1-2	TRBV19	11
CASSAMINNSPLHF	NA	TRBJ1-6	TRBV25-1	14
CASILGGTNFYGYTF	NA	TRBJ1-2	TRBV7-2	15
CASGAEGGAYEQYF	NA	TRBJ2-7	TRBV2	14
CASSYLQDRARTTEAFF	NA	TRBJ1-1	TRBV6-2/TRBV6-3	17
CASSFGQSNYGYTF	NA	TRBJ1-2	TRBV5-4	14